Shown below are 19 T cell receptor beta chains from a single sample sequenced in a study of blood T cells in healthy people across ages. Together with a sample-barcoded 5' primer, a J-beta primer mix was included in a second PCR lasting about 7 to 12 cycles. In TCRdb, the 5' RACE reads were re-called with MiXCR into one record per CDR3 protein. Counted here are 920,000 or so distinct CDR3 sequences, under 45% occurring once; the ten biggest clones make up under 20%. The sequencing sample was made of blood. All receptors come from a woman aged 55-69 years in good health.

This chain links TRBV12-3 or TRBV12-4 with TRBJ2-3, with D possibly matching TRBD2 (5 bases). The V end lost 1 base, the J end lost 0 bases, and 11 bases lay between the germline ends. The CDR3 extends over 16 amino acids. The CDR3 sequence is CASSLGRPYSTDTQYF. CDR3 in DNA: TGTGCCAGCAGTTTAGGGAGGCCTTATAGCACAGATACGCAGTATTTT.

This clonotype was detected ten times or more. The chain carries TRBV5-6 and TRBJ1-2, with D uncertain. The V gene's germline CDR1 is SGHDT and CDR2 YYEEEE. This CDR3 has 12 residues. V lost 3 bases, J lost 5 bases, and 8 bases lay in between. This CDR3 reads CASSSPAYGYTF. The DNA of the CDR3 is TGTGCCAGCAGCTCCCCGGCGTATGGCTACACCTTC.

This clonotype was detected a few times. The rearrangement links TRBV3-1 to TRBJ2-3, with 8 bases identical to TRBD2. CDR3 length: 18 amino acids. J lost 5 bases, V lost 0 bases, and 13 bases had no gene match. CDR1 is LGHDT, CDR2 YNNKEL, per germline (reference sequence). CDR3 in amino acids: CASSQDRSQGLAGDTQYF. CDR3 nucleotides: TGTGCCAGCAGCCAAGATAGATCCCAGGGGCTAGCGGGAGATACGCAGTATTTT.

The chain uses TRBV11-2 and TRBJ2-6, with 8 bases fitting TRBD2. The ends lost 0 bases at V and 4 bases at J; junction bases unmatched: 5. The CDR3 has 17 residues. Germline-derived CDR1 and CDR2 are SGHAT and FQNNGV. CDR3 coding DNA: TGTGCCAGCAGCTTAGAAGCGGGGGCGGGCGGGGCCAACGTCCTGACTTTC. It codes for CASSLEAGAGGANVLTF.

The table lists this clonotype with a few counts. V gene TRBV3-1 combines with J gene TRBJ2-5; D possibly uses TRBD1 or TRBD2 (6 bases each). V was cut by 2 bases and J by 0 bases, with 7 bases left in between. The CDR3 contains 14 residues. The germline gives CDR1 LGHDT, CDR2 YNNKEL (reference sequence). The CDR3 is CASSQRGHQETQYF. CDR3 nucleotides: TGTGCCAGCAGCCAACGGGGGCACCAAGAGACCCAGTACTTC.

This clonotype was seen only once. The rearrangement links TRBV27 to TRBJ2-7; D unclear. Looked up from germline, CDR1 is MNHEY and CDR2 is SMNVEV (reference sequence). Trimming took 5 bases from V and 3 from J, leaving 17 bases between them. The length of the CDR3 is 15 residues. DNA for the CDR3: TGTGCCAGCAGTACTACCCCCCCGGGCAGCTACGAGCAGTACTTC. As protein: CASSTTPPGSYEQYF.

This clonotype was seen at least ten times. A much larger clone lies one base from this, so it may be a read error. The chain couples TRBV9 to TRBJ2-7; tentatively, D is TRBD1 or TRBD2 (6 bases each). The length of the CDR3 is 17 residues. V was cut by 4 bases and J by 4 bases, with 24 bases left in between. Germline V gene data show CDR1 as SGDLS and CDR2 as YYNGEE. CDR3 nucleotide sequence: TGTGCCAGCAGCCCATCCTCTGCTGGGGGGCGCTTTTACGAGCAGTACTTC. Translation: CASSPSSAGGRFYEQYF.

This clonotype was recorded once. The chain combines TRBV29-1 with TRBJ2-1; 7 positions agree with TRBD1. Germline values: CDR1 SQVTM, CDR2 ANQGSEA. CDR3 size: 12 residues. Trimming cost V 5 bases and J 9 bases; bases outside gene matches: 7. The CDR3 DNA sequence: TGCAGCGTTCGACAGGGTCGAGTTGAGCAGTTCTTC. It translates to CSVRQGRVEQFF.

The V call is TRBV25-1, the J call TRBJ1-2; 7 bases agree with TRBD1. The CDR3 is 12 residues long. The germline gives CDR1 MGHDK, CDR2 SYGVNS. With V trimmed by 4 bases and J by 5 bases, 1 base remained unmatched. CDR3 sequence (DNA): TGTGCCAGCAGTGGGGACAGATATGGCTACACCTTC. Its protein product is CASSGDRYGYTF.

The gene calls are TRBV12-3 or TRBV12-4 and TRBJ2-7; 14 nucleotides agree with TRBD2. This CDR3 spans 17 amino acids. After removal of 6 bases from V and 4 bases from J, the junction contained 11 bases not matched to a gene. Written as DNA, the CDR3 is TGTGCCAGCAGCCATCGGACTAGCGGGAGGTTACGTTACGAGCAGTACTTC. This gives the protein CASSHRTSGRLRYEQYF.

This clonotype showed up just a few times. The chain recombines TRBV29-1 with TRBJ1-4; D is unclear. CDR1 is SQVTM, CDR2 ANQGSEA, per germline. The germline V and J ends were trimmed by 2 bases and 0 bases, with 13 bases remaining between them. The CDR3 runs 16 residues. CDR3 protein: CSVEFYGASTNEKLFF. The DNA for the CDR3 is TGCAGCGTTGAATTTTACGGCGCTTCAACTAATGAAAAACTGTTTTTT.

In its sample, this clonotype was seen a few times. The rearrangement joins TRBV10-3 to TRBJ1-5, with D possibly being TRBD1 (5 bases). The CDR3 is 14 amino acids. Trimming removed 3 bases at V and 6 bases at J, with 12 bases between. Per germline, CDR1 ENHRY and CDR2 SYGVKD. CDR3: CAISEERGGQPQHF. Written as DNA, the CDR3 is TGTGCCATCAGTGAAGAAAGGGGTGGTCAGCCCCAGCATTTT.

In its sample, this clonotype was seen a few times. The V and J genes are TRBV3-1 and TRBJ2-5, with D tentatively TRBD2 (6 bases). In germline, CDR1 is LGHDT, CDR2 YNNKEL (reference sequence). The V gene lost 1 base and the J gene lost 7 bases, with 13 bases spanning the gap. The CDR3 consists of 14 residues. This CDR3 is CASSQGEASGTQYF. The CDR3 coding sequence is TGTGCCAGCAGCCAAGGGGAGGCCTCCGGGACCCAGTACTTC.

At least ten counts were recorded for this clonotype. V is TRBV27 and J is TRBJ2-5, with D tentatively TRBD1 (5 bases). The DNA matches TRBJ2-7 better at its end, which makes the J call doubtful. The germline V gene has CDR1 MNHEY and CDR2 SMNVEV (reference sequence). The CDR3 covers 13 residues. The CDR3 loop is CASSLRGTREQYF. In DNA, the CDR3 is TGTGCCAGCAGTTTAAGGGGAACACGCGAGCAGTACTTC.

The chain links TRBV20-1 to TRBJ1-5; D not certain. V dropped 0 bases and J dropped 6 bases, with 9 bases sitting between them. Germline-derived CDR1 and CDR2 are DFQATT and SNEGSKA (reference sequence). The CDR3 totals 13 residues. CDR3 region: CSARDVGSQPQHF. CDR3 coding DNA: TGCAGTGCTAGAGATGTGGGGAGTCAGCCCCAGCATTTT.

The chain has TRBV10-3 and TRBJ2-1; perhaps TRBD1 as D (6 bases). The CDR3 spans 13 residues. Trimming pared 11 bases from V and 1 base from J, leaving 12 bases between. Looked up from germline, CDR1 is ENHRY and CDR2 is SYGVKD. This chain's CDR3 is CASQGPSYNEQFF. The CDR3 DNA sequence: TGTGCCTCACAGGGTCCTTCCTACAATGAGCAGTTCTTC.

The genes are TRBV3-1 and TRBJ2-3; D unresolved. Germline V gives CDR1 LGHDT, CDR2 YNNKEL (reference sequence). CDR3 size: 15 residues. Between the trimmed V and J ends, which lost 1 base and 0 bases, there was a span of 8 bases. CDR3 sequence reads: CASSQGPTSTDTQYF. The CDR3, as DNA: TGTGCCAGCAGCCAAGGACCGACTAGCACAGATACGCAGTATTTT.

The chain carries TRBV11-2 and TRBJ2-1; 12 bases map to TRBD1. The length of the CDR3 is 14 residues. The germline V gene has CDR1 SGHAT and CDR2 FQNNGV. Trimming at V came to 8 bases and at J to 8 bases, leaving 7 bases not matched to a gene. The CDR3 is CASGTGGAGDEQFF. The DNA for the CDR3 is TGTGCCAGCGGGACAGGGGGCGCGGGCGATGAGCAGTTCTTC.

This clonotype was observed at least ten times. The chain employs TRBV29-1 and TRBJ1-2; D might be TRBD1 (6 bases). The CDR3 consists of 13 residues. The V gene's germline CDR1 is SQVTM and CDR2 ANQGSEA. Deletions cut 6 bases from V and 4 bases from J, with 15 bases between. This chain's CDR3 is CSVIQGRGYGYTF. The CDR3 DNA follows: TGCAGCGTCATACAGGGCAGAGGCTATGGCTACACCTTC.